The source of this TCR beta chain is a study of shared clonotypes between healthy human individuals. Study observations and caveats: Of the naive CD4 clonotypes, about 5% were shared across a few donors. As a rule, naive subsets had a larger estimated richness than memory subsets. In contrast to clonotypes shared by all four donors, non-shared clonotypes had lower generation probabilities.

In the authors' methods: Filtering differed, since immunoSEQ gave only junction sequences and no quality scores. Data came from immunoSEQ multiplex PCR; TCRdb stores just in-frame clones and leaves some out. V and J calls and clone size come straight from that table; D and trimming were deduced from the DNA. The sample shows about 2.1 million clones, 90% to 95% of them seen only once. It was CD45RO-negative cells, positively selected for CCR7, that made up naive CD8 cells, with terminally differentiated effector memory CD45RA+ cells excluded. Concerning this clone: Its antigen is still unknown.

V was pared by 2 bases and J by 7 bases, with 15 bases between. CDR1 and CDR2 (germline): SEHNR, FQNEAQ (reference sequence). This CDR3 spans 14 amino acids. What was sequenced was naive CD8+ T cells from PBMCs. This sequence originates from a man between 18 and 29 years old in good health. Some clones in this sample may be carry-over from other donors' samples. The gene calls are TRBV7-9 and TRBJ2-7; perhaps TRBD2 as D (5 bases). This CDR3 reads CASSLYKDSEEQYF. CDR3 DNA sequence: TGTGCCAGCAGCTTATATAAGGACTCGGAGGAGCAGTACTTC.